These T cell receptor beta chains were read from a single sample in a study of cytomegalovirus exposure and HLA in healthy donors. Sequenced by immunoSEQ multiplex PCR; TCRdb stores in-frame clones only, minus some. The data hold about 190,000 clones, with 82% observed a single time. The sequenced sample was PBMCs. The source is a woman aged 18-30 years in good health and CMV-seronegative. Both conserved end residues are part of each CDR3. D genes are given only for firm matches. Expanded clones get a size class; other rows say once, few or many, or leave the size out.

TGTGCCAGCAGCTTGGCCGTGGACATGAGCAATCAGCCCCAGCATTTT | CASSLAVDMSNQPQHF | TRBJ1-5 | - | 16 | TRBV5-6 | once
TGTGCCAGCAGCTTAATCCCCGGGGACAATGAGCAGTTCTTC | CASSLIPGDNEQFF | TRBJ2-1 | - | 14 | TRBV7-9 | -
TGTGCCACCAGCCTCCCAGGGGGACAAGAGACCCAGTACTTC | CATSLPGGQETQYF | TRBJ2-5 | TRBD1 | 14 | TRBV15 | -
TGTGCCACAAGGGCAGGGGACTCCTACGAGCAGTACTTC | CATRAGDSYEQYF | TRBJ2-7 | - | 13 | TRBV10-3 | -
TGTGCCAGCGGGGGCGGACGGCTGAACACTGAAGCTTTCTTT | CASGGGRLNTEAFF | TRBJ1-1 | - | 14 | TRBV27 | once
TGCAGCGTTGAGTCAGCGATAAACTATGGCTACACCTTC | CSVESAINYGYTF | TRBJ1-2 | - | 13 | TRBV29-1 | -
TGTGCCAGCAGCTTAGCGGCGGGACTAGTGGGAGAGACCCAGTACTTC | CASSLAAGLVGETQYF | TRBJ2-5 | TRBD2 | 16 | TRBV7-6 | -
TGTGCCAGCAGTTACGGGCCCGGGGGAAACACAGATACGCAGTATTTT | CASSYGPGGNTDTQYF | TRBJ2-3 | - | 16 | TRBV6-5 | -
TGTGCCAGCAGTGATGGAGCGCCAGTCGCAAATGAGCAGTTCTTC | CASSDGAPVANEQFF | TRBJ2-1 | - | 15 | TRBV2 | -
TGTGCCAGCAGCTACAGGGGAACCGGTCCCGGGGAGCTGTTTTTT | CASSYRGTGPGELFF | TRBJ2-2 | TRBD1 | 15 | TRBV7-2 | once
TGTGCCAGCAGTGGGGGAGGGACTAGCGAGGATGAGCAGTTCTTC | CASSGGGTSEDEQFF | TRBJ2-1 | TRBD2 | 15 | TRBV25-1 | -
TGTGCCAGTAGTCCCCCAGGGGCTAGGAGGGAGCAGTTCTTC | CASSPPGARREQFF | TRBJ2-1 | - | 14 | TRBV19 | few
TGTGCCAGCAGCTTGTGGGGAGTCTATGGCTACACCTTC | CASSLWGVYGYTF | TRBJ1-2 | - | 13 | TRBV5-6 | -
TGTGCCAGCAGTACGACTAGCGGGGACAATGAGCAGTTCTTC | CASSTTSGDNEQFF | TRBJ2-1 | TRBD2 | 14 | TRBV27 | -
TGCGCCAGCAGCTCTCTTCGGAGTAGCGACCTAGAGACCCAGTACTTC | CASSSLRSSDLETQYF | TRBJ2-5 | - | 16 | TRBV5-1 | once
TGTGCCGTGGTGGCGGCTAACACCGGGGAGCTGTTTTTT | CAVVAANTGELFF | TRBJ2-2 | - | 13 | TRBV2 | -
TGTGCCAGCAGCTTGACTAGCGGGACGGTAGATACGCAGTATTTT | CASSLTSGTVDTQYF | TRBJ2-3 | TRBD2 | 15 | TRBV5-4 | -
TGTGCCACCGAACGGACAGACAACTATGGCTACACCTTC | CATERTDNYGYTF | TRBJ1-2 | - | 13 | TRBV7-9 | -
TGTGCCAGCAGTTTTATCTCTAGCGCACATGAGCAGTTCTTC | CASSFISSAHEQFF | TRBJ2-1 | - | 14 | TRBV27 | -
TGTGCCAGCAGCTTAGGCCGTGGGGGAGGTCAGCCCCAGCATTTT | CASSLGRGGGQPQHF | TRBJ1-5 | - | 15 | TRBV11-2 | -
TGTGCCAGCAGAGAGAGGGCAGACTATGGCTACACCTTC | CASRERADYGYTF | TRBJ1-2 | - | 13 | TRBV9 | -
TGCGCCAGCAGCTTCAGGGCTCAGACTAGCGGGAGAGGGGAGACCCAGTACTTC | CASSFRAQTSGRGETQYF | TRBJ2-5 | TRBD2 | 18 | TRBV5-1 | once
TGCAGCGCTAGGACTAGCACAGATACGCAGTATTTT | CSARTSTDTQYF | TRBJ2-3 | - | 12 | TRBV29-1 | -
TGTGCCAGCAGCTTGGTAATCGCGGACACTGAAGCTTTCTTT | CASSLVIADTEAFF | TRBJ1-1 | - | 14 | TRBV7-9 | few
TGTGCCTTCGCCCTAGCGGGAGACGGTGAGCAGTTCTTC | CAFALAGDGEQFF | TRBJ2-1 | TRBD2 | 13 | TRBV2 | -
TGTGCCAGCAGTTTGGAGGGGTACCAAGAGACCCAGTACTTC | CASSLEGYQETQYF | TRBJ2-5 | - | 14 | TRBV28 | -
TGTGCCAGCAGCACGGGGACAGCTCCTTACCAAGAGACCCAGTACTTC | CASSTGTAPYQETQYF | TRBJ2-5 | TRBD1 | 16 | TRBV7-9 | once
TGTGCCAGCAGTCCCTATCAGCCCCAGCATTTT | CASSPYQPQHF | TRBJ1-5 | - | 11 | TRBV27 | -
TGCGCCAGCAGCTCCTCGACAGACTCTGGGGCCAACGTCCTGACTTTC | CASSSSTDSGANVLTF | TRBJ2-6 | - | 16 | TRBV5-1 | -
TGTGCCAGCAGCTTAGCTAGCGGGGGAACCTACAATGAGCAGTTCTTC | CASSLASGGTYNEQFF | TRBJ2-1 | TRBD2 | 16 | TRBV7-2 | -
TGTGCCAGCAGTTACTCGAAGACAGGGGTCAACGAGCAGTACTTC | CASSYSKTGVNEQYF | TRBJ2-7 | TRBD1 | 15 | TRBV6-5 | -
TGTGCCAGCTCACCATCTGTTGGCAATCAGCCCCAGCATTTT | CASSPSVGNQPQHF | TRBJ1-5 | - | 14 | TRBV18 | -
TGTGCCAGCAGCCCCACGACGGGGGGCCAAGAGACCCAGTACTTC | CASSPTTGGQETQYF | TRBJ2-5 | TRBD2 | 15 | TRBV28 | -
TGTGCCAGTAGTATAGATGGGTCAGGAGTAGTTCGGGGTGAGCAGTTCTTC | CASSIDGSGVVRGEQFF | TRBJ2-1 | - | 17 | TRBV19 | -
TGTGCCAGCAGCGGGGAGTATTTAGCCTACGAGCAGTACTTC | CASSGEYLAYEQYF | TRBJ2-7 | - | 14 | TRBV5-8 | -
TGTGCCAGCAGTGGACAGGTCAATGAGCAGTTCTTC | CASSGQVNEQFF | TRBJ2-1 | - | 12 | TRBV2 | -
TGTGCCAGCAGTCCGGACAGCTACGAGCAGTACTTC | CASSPDSYEQYF | TRBJ2-7 | - | 12 | TRBV28 | -
TGCAGCGTTGAGTTTAGCAGTCCCGACAATGAGCAGTTCTTC | CSVEFSSPDNEQFF | TRBJ2-1 | - | 14 | TRBV29-1 | -
TGTGCCTGGAGCGGAACAGTTTCCTACGAGCAGTACTTC | CAWSGTVSYEQYF | TRBJ2-7 | - | 13 | TRBV30 | -
TGCAGCGTTGAAGGGATACAGGCGACGAACACTGAAGCTTTCTTT | CSVEGIQATNTEAFF | TRBJ1-1 | - | 15 | TRBV29-1 | -
TGCGCCAGCAGCCAAGATTCCGTCAGGGCCGCTGGGGCCAACGTCCTGACTTTC | CASSQDSVRAAGANVLTF | TRBJ2-6 | - | 18 | TRBV4-1 | -
TGCAGCGTTGAAGTATCCGTGGGCGTGCAGTACTTC | CSVEVSVGVQYF | TRBJ2-7 | - | 12 | TRBV29-1 | once
TGCGCCAGCAGCGGAGAGGAACGAGAGACCCAGTACTTC | CASSGEERETQYF | TRBJ2-5 | - | 13 | TRBV5-1 | once
TGTGCCAGCAGGCGGGGACCACCCGCTGGAACCCAGTACTTC | CASRRGPPAGTQYF | TRBJ2-5 | - | 14 | TRBV6-6 | -
TGTGCCAGCAGGCAGGGCCACGTTCAGTACTTC | CASRQGHVQYF | TRBJ2-4 | - | 11 | TRBV6-5 | -
TGTGCCAGCTCACCCACCGGGACAGGGAGCACAGATACGCAGTATTTT | CASSPTGTGSTDTQYF | TRBJ2-3 | TRBD1 | 16 | TRBV18 | few
TGTGCCAGCAGCGGCGAACCTAGTCGGGCTTTCTTT | CASSGEPSRAFF | TRBJ1-1 | - | 12 | TRBV7-2 | -
TGTGCCAGCAGTGACGGCGGGTTCAGCACAGATACGCAGTATTTT | CASSDGGFSTDTQYF | TRBJ2-3 | - | 15 | TRBV25-1 | -
TGTGCCAGCAGTTTATCCCTTGGTGTCGGGACAACAAATGAAAAACTGTTTTTT | CASSLSLGVGTTNEKLFF | TRBJ1-4 | - | 18 | TRBV27 | -
TGTGCCAGCAGTTACTTCAGGGGTATGCACACTGAAGCTTTCTTT | CASSYFRGMHTEAFF | TRBJ1-1 | - | 15 | TRBV6-5 | -
TGTGCCAGCAGTGAAGTTCTCTACGAGCAGTACTTC | CASSEVLYEQYF | TRBJ2-7 | - | 12 | TRBV6-1 | -